This T cell receptor beta chain was documented in a study of regulatory T cells in long-lasting Graves disease. Time point here: persistent/refractory GD, antithyroid drugs over 5 years with positive TRAb. Scientists built the TCR library using RNA that was extracted from PBMCs. Investigators prepared the TCR beta libraries by applying iRepertoire HTBI primers and Arm-PCR of CDR3 regions. TCRdb fed the multiplex PCR reads into MiXCR, producing one record per CDR3 protein. Counted here are a few hundred thousand distinct CDR3 sequences, around 23% occurring once; the ten biggest clones make up about 13%. The germline V and J ends were trimmed by 3 bases and 2 bases, with 11 bases remaining between them. This CDR3 is built from 14 residues. CDR1 and CDR2 (germline): MDHEN, SYDVKM. This clonotype was counted at least ten times.

The clonotype comes from a female donor with Graves disease. The material was peripheral blood mononuclear cells (PBMCs), obtained when the disease was refractory, from a patient treated with antithyroid drugs. The rearrangement links TRBV28 to TRBJ2-7, with D possibly matching TRBD1 (5 bases). DNA for the CDR3: TGTGCCAGCAGTTTTGCTCAGGGCACCTACGAGCAGTACTTC. It yields the protein CASSFAQGTYEQYF.